This T cell receptor (beta chain) was captured in a study of glioma-infiltrating T cells. Amplification of TCR alpha and beta CDR3 regions from RNA used iRepertoire nested multiplex PCR. TCRdb processed the multiplex PCR reads anew with MiXCR; each CDR3 protein has one entry. The sample yields around 140,000 distinct CDR3 sequences, roughly 43% seen once. This CDR3 is 13 amino acids long. With 3 bases removed from V and 2 bases from J, the gap between germline ends came to 7 bases. Germline CDR1 MGHDK, CDR2 SYGVNS. The sequence derives from a human donor with low-grade glioma or glioblastoma, undergoing nonglioma brain surgery, or in good health (not recorded which). Sequencing was carried out using glioma tissue, nonneoplastic brain tissue, or PBMCs (not recorded which). The chain uses TRBV25-1 and TRBJ1-2; D uncertain. The CDR3 region is CASSERQNYGYTF. DNA for the CDR3: TGTGCCAGCAGTGAGCGGCAGAACTATGGCTACACCTTC.